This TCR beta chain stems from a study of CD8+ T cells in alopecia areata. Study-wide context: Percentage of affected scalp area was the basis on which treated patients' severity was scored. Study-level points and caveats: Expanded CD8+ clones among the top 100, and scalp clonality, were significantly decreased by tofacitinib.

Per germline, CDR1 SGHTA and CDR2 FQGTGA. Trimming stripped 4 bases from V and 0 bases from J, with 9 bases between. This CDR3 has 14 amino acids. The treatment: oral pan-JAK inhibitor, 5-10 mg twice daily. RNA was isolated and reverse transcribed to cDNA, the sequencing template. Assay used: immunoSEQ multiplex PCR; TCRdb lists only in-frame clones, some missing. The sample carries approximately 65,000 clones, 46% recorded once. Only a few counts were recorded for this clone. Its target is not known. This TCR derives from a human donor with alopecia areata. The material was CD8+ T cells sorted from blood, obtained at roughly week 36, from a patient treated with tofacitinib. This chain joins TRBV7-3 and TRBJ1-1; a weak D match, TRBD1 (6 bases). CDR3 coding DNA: TGTGCCAGCAGCTGGACAGTCATGAACACTGAAGCTTTCTTT. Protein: CASSWTVMNTEAFF.